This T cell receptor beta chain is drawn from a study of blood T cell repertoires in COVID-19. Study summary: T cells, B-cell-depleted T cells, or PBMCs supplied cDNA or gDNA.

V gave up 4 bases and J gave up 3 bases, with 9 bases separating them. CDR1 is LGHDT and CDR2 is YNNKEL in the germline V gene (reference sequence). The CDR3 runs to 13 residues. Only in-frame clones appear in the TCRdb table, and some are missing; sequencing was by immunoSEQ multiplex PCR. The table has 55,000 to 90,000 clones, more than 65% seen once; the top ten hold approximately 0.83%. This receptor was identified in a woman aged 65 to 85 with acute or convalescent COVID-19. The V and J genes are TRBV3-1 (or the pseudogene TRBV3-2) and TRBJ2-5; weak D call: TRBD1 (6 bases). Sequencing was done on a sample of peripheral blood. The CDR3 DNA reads TGTGCCAGCAGCCTCAACAGGGAAGAGACCCAGTACTTC. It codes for CASSLNREETQYF.